The following is a T cell receptor beta chain sequence with its context. The target antigen is unknown. This entry comes from a study of cytomegalovirus exposure and HLA in healthy donors. Only in-frame clones appear in the TCRdb table, and some are missing; sequencing was by immunoSEQ multiplex PCR. In the table there are 250,000 to 400,000 clones, approximately 90% of which are singletons. An approximately 130-subject validation cohort, separate from the roughly 700-subject first cohort, supplied the donors. Whole-study results and caveats: Within the 120 or so validation repertoires, first-cohort TCR clusters tended to co-occur, according to a later analysis. Specificity of three CMV-associated chains for CMV antigens was verified in vitro. Cytomegalovirus association was listed for 150 to 200 TCR beta chains.

The sample comprised PBMCs. The TCR sequence derives from a woman in her twenties or thirties in good health and CMV-seropositive.

The CDR3 nucleotides read TGTGCCATCAGTGAGTCGGGGGGTCTAAGGCCCCAGCATTTT. It is translated as CAISESGGLRPQHF. This rearrangement joins TRBV10-3 to TRBJ1-5; weak D call: TRBD1 (5 bases). Per the germline V gene, CDR1 is ENHRY and CDR2 is SYGVKD. Trimming shortened V by 0 bases and J by 9 bases, and 12 bases separated the two germline ends. This CDR3 contains 14 residues.